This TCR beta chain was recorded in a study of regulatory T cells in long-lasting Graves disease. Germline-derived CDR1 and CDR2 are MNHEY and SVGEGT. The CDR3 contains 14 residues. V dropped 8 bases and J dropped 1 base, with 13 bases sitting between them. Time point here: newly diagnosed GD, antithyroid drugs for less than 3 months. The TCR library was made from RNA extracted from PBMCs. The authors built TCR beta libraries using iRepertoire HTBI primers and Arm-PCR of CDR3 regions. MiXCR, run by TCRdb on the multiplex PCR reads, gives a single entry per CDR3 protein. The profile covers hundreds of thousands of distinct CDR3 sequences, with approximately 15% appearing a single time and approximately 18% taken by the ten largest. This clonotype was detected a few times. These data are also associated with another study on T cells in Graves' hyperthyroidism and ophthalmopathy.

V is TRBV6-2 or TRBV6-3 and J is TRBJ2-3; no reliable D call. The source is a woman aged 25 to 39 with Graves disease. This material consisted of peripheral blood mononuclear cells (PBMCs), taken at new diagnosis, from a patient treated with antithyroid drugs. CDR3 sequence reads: CASSVKLGTDTQYF. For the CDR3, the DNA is TGTGCCAGCTCCGTAAAATTGGGCACAGATACGCAGTATTTT.